Sequencing of this TCR beta chain was carried out in a study of T cell responses to AZD1222 COVID-19 vaccine. In regard to this clone: Its specificity is unknown.

The germline V and J ends were trimmed by 4 bases and 0 bases, with 10 bases remaining between them. In germline, CDR1 is SGHVS, CDR2 FQNEAQ. The CDR3 length is 14 residues. Study observations and caveats: Unmutated variant regions are reportedly targeted by nearly half of spike-specific TCRs. Spike regions recognized by vaccine-associated CD4 TCRs spanned the protein, led by 160-218 and 743-854.

Some clones are missing from TCRdb's copy, which holds only in-frame ones; the method was immunoSEQ multiplex PCR. The sample carries 95,000 to 150,000 clones, roughly 88% recorded once. The source material was peripheral blood, sampled on day 0 of AZD1222 vaccination. The V and J genes are TRBV7-8 and TRBJ2-7; TRBD1 might be the D (6 bases). This sequence was found in an adult in good health. CDR3 residues: CASSWGHNSYEQYF. In nucleotides, the CDR3 is TGTGCCAGCAGCTGGGGACATAACTCCTACGAGCAGTACTTC.